These T cell receptor beta chains were read from a single sample in a study of blood T cell repertoires in COVID-19. Assay used: immunoSEQ multiplex PCR; TCRdb lists only in-frame clones, some missing. In the table there are roughly 280,000 clones, under 90% of which are singletons. The sequencing input was peripheral blood. The receptors stem from a man in his fifties or sixties with acute or convalescent COVID-19. Each CDR3 is given with its conserved first and last residue. D genes are given only for firm matches. Clone size, where shown, is once, few, many, or a class for clones that have expanded.

v_call	clone_size	j_call	d_call	cdr3_nt	cdr3_aa
TRBV7-9	NA	TRBJ2-4	NA	TGTGCCAGCAGCTTAGTAACACCACAAAACATTCAGTACTTC	CASSLVTPQNIQYF
TRBV7-3	NA	TRBJ2-7	TRBD2	TGTGCCAGCAGCCCCGCCGGGGCCGGGGGGGAGCAGTACTTC	CASSPAGAGGEQYF
TRBV12-5	NA	TRBJ1-1	NA	TGTGCTAGTGGTTTGGAGGGACTGCGGAACACTGAAGCTTTCTTT	CASGLEGLRNTEAFF
TRBV10-3	NA	TRBJ2-5	TRBD2	TGTGCCATCAGGCCGGGGGGGGTGAAAGAGACCCAGTACTTC	CAIRPGGVKETQYF
TRBV19	NA	TRBJ1-1	TRBD1	TGTGCCAGTAGTACGGGACAGGGGAACACTGAAGCTTTCTTT	CASSTGQGNTEAFF
TRBV10-1	NA	TRBJ2-1	NA	TGCGCCAGCAGTGAGGGGGGGACAGACTATGAGCAGTTCTTC	CASSEGGTDYEQFF
TRBV5-6	NA	TRBJ2-5	NA	TGTGCCAGCAGCTTCTACCAAGAGACCCAGTACTTC	CASSFYQETQYF
TRBV28	once	TRBJ2-5	NA	TGTGCCAGCAGCCCGGCCAGGCCACAAGAGACCCAGTACTTC	CASSPARPQETQYF
TRBV7-2	NA	TRBJ1-4	NA	TGTGCCAGCAGCTCAACCCACAGGGATTCCGGCTGGGGAAAACTGTTTTTT	CASSSTHRDSGWGKLFF
TRBV9	NA	TRBJ1-2	NA	TGTGCCAGCAGCGTAGGGTCAAGCGGCTACACCTTC	CASSVGSSGYTF
TRBV2	few	TRBJ2-1	TRBD1	TGTGCCAGCAGTTTACAGGGGTTCGAGCAGTTCTTC	CASSLQGFEQFF